This T cell receptor beta chain was observed in a study of T cell responses to AZD1222 COVID-19 vaccine. Germline CDR1 is MNHEY and CDR2 is SMNVEV (reference sequence). Unmatched junction bases numbered 8, after V lost 6 bases and J lost 4 bases. The CDR3 is 14 amino acids. Profiled with immunoSEQ multiplex PCR; TCRdb holds only in-frame clones, not every one. This table holds approximately 140,000 clones, 93% found once. The chain employs TRBV27 and TRBJ2-7; TRBD1 agrees at 8 bases. The input for sequencing was peripheral blood, taken on day 0 of MenACWY control vaccination. The TCR originated in an adult in good health. The CDR3 spells CASSRQGPRYEQYF. The CDR3 DNA reads TGTGCCAGCAGCCGACAGGGGCCAAGGTACGAGCAGTACTTC.